The 3 T cell receptor beta chains presented below share a single source sample, sequenced in a study of blood T cell repertoires in COVID-19. Produced via immunoSEQ multiplex PCR; TCRdb's table is partial and in-frame only. The top ten hold under 2% of the sample, which has about 150,000 clones, 75% to 80% seen once. The sequencing input was peripheral blood. The receptor source for this set is a man older than 75 with acute or convalescent COVID-19.

The V gene is TRBV18, the J gene TRBJ2-7; 14 nucleotides line up with TRBD2. The junction had 2 bases not matched to a gene; V was cut back by 6 bases and J by 1 base. CDR3 length: 15 amino acids. Germline values: CDR1 KGHSH, CDR2 LQKENI. The CDR3 nucleotides are TGTGCCAGCTCCGGGACTAGCGGGGGTTCCTACGAGCAGTACTTC. Residues: CASSGTSGGSYEQYF.

The chain uses TRBV6-5 and TRBJ2-3, with 8 positions matching TRBD2. The CDR3 has 15 amino acids. Trimming cost V 8 bases and J 6 bases; bases outside gene matches: 13. Germline V CDR1 and CDR2: MNHEY, SVGAGI. CDR3 coding DNA: TGTGCCAGCGCACTTGGCGGGGGGCCCTGGGATACGCAGTATTTT. It encodes CASALGGGPWDTQYF.

This chain connects TRBV7-9 to TRBJ1-4; no clear D. The CDR3 spans 19 residues. V lost 5 bases, J lost 0 bases, and 22 bases lay in between. CDR1 and CDR2 (germline): SEHNR, FQNEAQ (reference sequence). DNA for the CDR3: TGTGCCAGCAGCCATACCGGGAACCAAAAGGGAGCAACTAATGAAAAACTGTTTTTT. It codes for CASSHTGNQKGATNEKLFF.